The present T cell receptor (beta chain) was sequenced within a study of T cells after yellow fever vaccination. TCRdb analysed the 5' RACE reads with MiXCR anew, one entry per CDR3 protein. Of approximately 550,000 distinct CDR3 sequences listed, about 13% are singletons. To note about this clonotype: Its antigen is unknown.

CDR3 length: 14 residues. CDR1 is GTSNPN, CDR2 SVGIG, per germline (reference sequence). V trimming: 7 bases; J trimming: 0 bases; junction bases outside the gene matches: 2. Study-wide findings and caveats: Most primary-vaccination clones reappeared after the booster (around 95% CD4, around 88% CD8). Repertoires sorted by FACS could include abundant clonotypes that are contaminants from the bulk population.

The sequenced sample was PBMCs, obtained on the day of the yellow fever booster vaccination. The receptor comes from a man aged 25-45 years who received the YFV17D yellow fever vaccine. The chain has TRBV30 and TRBJ2-1, with 11 bases identical to TRBD2. The CDR3 is CALTSGNSYNEQFF. The CDR3 DNA follows: TGTGCCTTGACTAGCGGGAACTCCTACAATGAGCAGTTCTTC.